This T cell receptor (beta chain) originates from a study of shared clonotypes between healthy human individuals. Clones were sequenced by immunoSEQ multiplex PCR, and TCRdb holds only the in-frame ones, with some missing. The sample has about 960,000 clones, 70% to 85% seen once. This CDR3 has 15 amino acids. V was shortened by 1 base and J by 6 bases, with 11 bases between the two germline ends. Germline lookup yields CDR1 SGHRS and CDR2 YFSETQ. The material sequenced was memory CD4+ T cells sorted from blood. The subset is: CD45RA-negative fraction. The chain has TRBV5-1 and TRBJ1-6; maybe TRBD1 (5 bases). This clonotype originated in a man younger than 30 in good health. The CDR3 here is CASSLRGEVNSPLHF. The CDR3 region has the DNA TGCGCCAGCAGCTTGCGGGGGGAAGTTAATTCACCCCTCCACTTT.